This T cell receptor beta chain was recorded in a study of blood T cell repertoires in COVID-19. Study-level background: Samples of COVID-19 (acute and convalescent) were obtained from the United States, Italy and Spain.

The CDR3 consists of 16 residues. V gave up 7 bases and J gave up 5 bases; unmatched junction bases: 13. CDR1 is SGHNT, CDR2 YYREEE, per germline (reference sequence). As processed by the authors: Amplified reference gene primers provided the basis for estimating nucleated cell counts. The repertoire was sequenced with immunoSEQ multiplex PCR; TCRdb's copy has only in-frame clones and lacks some. V and J calls plus clone size are reproduced from that table; the DNA served to infer D and trimming. The data show tens of thousands of clones, 70% to 85% seen once. This clone has only a few counts. The sequence came from a human donor in a cohort sampled during active COVID-19. The chain couples TRBV5-4 to TRBJ2-2, with 8 bases lining up with TRBD2. Sequencing used peripheral blood. The CDR3 region has the DNA TGTGCCAGCGGATTGAAGAGCGGGGGTGAAACCGGGGAGCTGTTTTTT. Amino acid sequence: CASGLKSGGETGELFF.